Listed below are T cell receptor beta chains from one sample, sequenced in a study of T cells in Graves' hyperthyroidism and ophthalmopathy. One entry per CDR3 protein, called by TCRdb with MiXCR from the multiplex PCR reads. The table shows approximately 640,000 distinct CDR3 sequences, with around 16% occurring only once. Sequenced sample: blood. These receptors originate from a woman aged 25 to 39 with Graves' hyperthyroidism. The CDR3 runs from the conserved cysteine through the conserved F or W.

V	J	CDR3
TRBV27	TRBJ2-7	CASSFATHYEQYF
TRBV5-1	TRBJ1-1	CASSLAGTGYTEAFF
TRBV27	TRBJ2-3	CASSFGTQLDTQYF
TRBV6-1	TRBJ2-3	CASSDRKAGGIFGDTQYF
TRBV12-3/TRBV12-4	TRBJ2-1	CASSSTRVELLNEQFF
TRBV7-2	TRBJ1-2	CASSSGTGDYGYTF
TRBV7-9	TRBJ2-2	CASSWEGAGNRRMLFF
TRBV28	TRBJ1-3	CASRRGNTIYF
TRBV7-9	TRBJ2-2	CASSLVAGSTGELFF
TRBV28	TRBJ1-3	CASSGQGFLSGNTIYF
TRBV6-2/TRBV6-3	TRBJ2-1	CASSHGGAGGLNEQFF
TRBV20-1	TRBJ2-5	CSARDGRRETQYF
TRBV10-1	TRBJ2-3	CASSPTSGRTDTQYF
TRBV4-1	TRBJ2-1	CASSHHNEQFF
TRBV6-1	TRBJ2-7	CASSGAWGNEQYF
TRBV4-2	TRBJ2-5	CASSQDLAGVQETQYF
TRBV12-3/TRBV12-4	TRBJ2-3	CASSGDVGSVSTDTQYF
TRBV7-2	TRBJ2-7	CASSSGRVSSEQYF
TRBV12-3/TRBV12-4	TRBJ1-4	CASSFGGGGQFNEKLFF
TRBV5-1	TRBJ2-7	CASSGTSGQGVEQYF
TRBV4-2	TRBJ2-1	CASSQTLRVAGVKYNEQFF
TRBV5-4	TRBJ2-2	CASTDATSGRAGTGELFF
TRBV18	TRBJ2-1	CASSPPGGPLNGEQFF
TRBV28	TRBJ2-7	CASSLWGRSSYEQYF
TRBV20-1	TRBJ2-1	CSVRTSGTVEQFF
TRBV24-1	TRBJ2-1	CATSDLAVGRQFF
TRBV27	TRBJ1-1	CASSESVLLGTEAFF
TRBV28	TRBJ2-7	CASSFLAVFHEQYF
TRBV5-1	TRBJ2-3	CASSLDRTGTDTQYF
TRBV20-1	TRBJ2-7	CSARTAGLVRSYEQYF
TRBV11-2	TRBJ2-1	CASSFYRGRKDEQFF
TRBV7-2	TRBJ1-2	CASSLDGYGYGYTF
TRBV2	TRBJ1-1	CASMGQMNTEAFF
TRBV30	TRBJ2-2	CAWSPRDRVTGELFF
TRBV11-1	TRBJ1-6	CASSRASSYNSPLHF